This T cell receptor beta chain came from a study of glioma-infiltrating T cells. This clonotype was observed many times. TCR alpha and beta CDR3 regions were amplified from RNA using iRepertoire nested multiplex PCR. Each CDR3 protein gets one entry after TCRdb re-called the multiplex PCR reads with MiXCR. The sample contains approximately 100,000 distinct CDR3 sequences, around 30% of which appear only once. Germline CDR1 and CDR2: DFQATT and SNEGSKA (reference sequence). Trimming removed 3 bases from V and 6 bases from J; junction bases left unmatched: 8. This CDR3 spans 15 amino acids. This TCR was recovered from a human donor with low-grade glioma or glioblastoma, undergoing nonglioma brain surgery, or in good health (not recorded which). The sequencing sample was made of glioma tissue, nonneoplastic brain tissue, or PBMCs (not recorded which). This rearrangement joins TRBV20-1 to TRBJ2-1, with 10 bases lining up with TRBD1. The CDR3 spells CSARRQGANFNEQFF. The CDR3 DNA follows: TGCAGTGCTAGGAGACAGGGGGCGAATTTCAATGAGCAGTTCTTC.